This T cell receptor beta chain was profiled in a study of T cell repertoires and HLA-DP antigens. Of note for this clone: Its antigen remains unknown.

Germline trimming cut 6 bases from V and 0 bases from J; bases unmatched to any gene: 8. The CDR3 length is 17 residues. Germline CDR1 reads MGHDK; CDR2 reads SYGVNS. Assay used: immunoSEQ multiplex PCR; TCRdb lists only in-frame clones, some missing. This table has some 110,000 clones, more than 85% appearing once. Sequences were obtained from CD4+ T cells from PBMCs. The chain uses TRBV25-1 and TRBJ2-1; TRBD2 matches at 10 bases. The sequence came from a woman between 18 and 29 years old in good health and CMV-seronegative. Here the CDR3 DNA reads TGTGCCAGCAGATCACTAGCGGGAAAAAGCTCCTACAATGAGCAGTTCTTC. Translated, it gives CASRSLAGKSSYNEQFF.